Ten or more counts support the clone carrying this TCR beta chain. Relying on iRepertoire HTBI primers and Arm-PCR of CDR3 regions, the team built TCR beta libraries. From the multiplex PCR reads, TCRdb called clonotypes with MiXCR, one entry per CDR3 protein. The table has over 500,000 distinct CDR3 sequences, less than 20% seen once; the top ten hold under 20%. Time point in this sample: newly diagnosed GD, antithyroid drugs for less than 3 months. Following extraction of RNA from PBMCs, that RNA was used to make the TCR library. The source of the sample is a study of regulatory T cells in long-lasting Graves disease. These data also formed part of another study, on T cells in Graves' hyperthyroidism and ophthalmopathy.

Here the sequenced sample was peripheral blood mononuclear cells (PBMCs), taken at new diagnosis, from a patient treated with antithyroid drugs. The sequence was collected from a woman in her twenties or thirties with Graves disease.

CDR3 in amino acids: CASSVRQFETQYF. CDR3 nucleotide sequence: TGTGCCAGCAGTGTGAGACAGTTTGAGACCCAGTACTTC. V usage is TRBV12-3 or TRBV12-4 and J usage is TRBJ2-5, with TRBD1 as a possible D gene (5 bases). This CDR3 spans 13 amino acids. V shed 5 bases and J shed 5 bases, with 12 bases lying between them.